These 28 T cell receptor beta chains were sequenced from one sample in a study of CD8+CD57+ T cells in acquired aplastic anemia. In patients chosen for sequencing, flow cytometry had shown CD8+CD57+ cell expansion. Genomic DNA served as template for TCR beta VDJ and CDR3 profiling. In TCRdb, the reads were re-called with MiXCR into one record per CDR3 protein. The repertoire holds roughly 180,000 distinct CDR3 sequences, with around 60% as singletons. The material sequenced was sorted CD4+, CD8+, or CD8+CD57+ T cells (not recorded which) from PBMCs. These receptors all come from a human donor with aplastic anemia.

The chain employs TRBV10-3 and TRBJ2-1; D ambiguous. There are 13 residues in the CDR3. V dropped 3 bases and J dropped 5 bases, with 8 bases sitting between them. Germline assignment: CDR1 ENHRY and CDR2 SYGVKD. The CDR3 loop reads CAISEFGNNEQFF. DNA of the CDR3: TGTGCCATCAGTGAATTTGGAAACAATGAGCAGTTCTTC.

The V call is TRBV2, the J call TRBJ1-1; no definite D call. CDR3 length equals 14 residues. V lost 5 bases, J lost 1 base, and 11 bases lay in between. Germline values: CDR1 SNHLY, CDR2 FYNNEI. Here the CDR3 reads CASSSSSRNTEAFF. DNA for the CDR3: TGTGCCAGCAGTTCCAGCTCGCGGAACACTGAAGCTTTCTTT. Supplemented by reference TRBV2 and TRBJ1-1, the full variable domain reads EPEVTQTPSHQVTQMGQEVILRCVPISNHLYFYWYRQILGQKVEFLVSFYNNEISEKSEIFDDQFSVERPDGSNFTLKIRSTKLEDSAMYFCASSSSSRNTEAFFGQGTRLTVV.

DNA for the CDR3: TGTGCCAGCTTCGACGGCGACTCTGGGGCCAACGTCCTGACTTTC. Translated: CASFDGDSGANVLTF. V and J are TRBV5-4 and TRBJ2-6; D gene ambiguous. Germline lookup yields CDR1 SGHNT and CDR2 YYREEE (reference sequence). The ends were cut back, 7 bases at V and 0 bases at J, with 11 bases in the middle. This CDR3 is built from 15 residues.

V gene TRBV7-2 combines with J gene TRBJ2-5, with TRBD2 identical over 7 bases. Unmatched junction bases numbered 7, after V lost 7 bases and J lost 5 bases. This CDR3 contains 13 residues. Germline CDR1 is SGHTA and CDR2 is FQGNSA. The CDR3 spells CASTSSGPETQYF. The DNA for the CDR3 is TGTGCCAGCACTTCTAGCGGTCCGGAGACCCAGTACTTC.

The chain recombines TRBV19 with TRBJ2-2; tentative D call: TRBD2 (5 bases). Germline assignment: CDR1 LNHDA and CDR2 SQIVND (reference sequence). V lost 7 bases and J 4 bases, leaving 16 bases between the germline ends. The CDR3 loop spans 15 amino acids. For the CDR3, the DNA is TGTGCCAGTAATCGACCGGGGATAGTCACCGGGGAGCTGTTTTTT. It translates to CASNRPGIVTGELFF.

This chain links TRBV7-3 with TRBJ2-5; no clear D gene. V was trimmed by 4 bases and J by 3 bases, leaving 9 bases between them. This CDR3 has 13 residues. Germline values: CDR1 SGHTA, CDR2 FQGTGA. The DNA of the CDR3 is TGTGCCAGCAGCTCCAACACGGAAGAGACCCAGTACTTC. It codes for CASSSNTEETQYF.

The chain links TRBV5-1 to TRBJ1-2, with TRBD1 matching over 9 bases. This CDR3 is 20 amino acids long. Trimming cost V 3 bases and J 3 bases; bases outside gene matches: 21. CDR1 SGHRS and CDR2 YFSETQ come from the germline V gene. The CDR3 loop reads CASSSQIQGTGGLWDYGYTF. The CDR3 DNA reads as TGCGCCAGCAGCTCCCAGATACAGGGAACAGGGGGCCTCTGGGACTATGGCTACACCTTC. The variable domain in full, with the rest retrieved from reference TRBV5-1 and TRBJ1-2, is KAGVTQTPRYLIKTRGQQVTLSCSPISGHRSVSWYQQTPGQGLQFLFEYFSETQRNKGNFPGRFSGRQFSNSRSEMNVSTLELGDSALYLCASSSQIQGTGGLWDYGYTFGSGTRLTVV.

The CDR3 here is CSATHGTSGGLTQYF. DNA for the CDR3: TGCAGTGCCACCCACGGGACTAGCGGGGGTTTAACGCAGTATTTT. The genes are TRBV20-1 and TRBJ2-3; 14 nucleotides agree with TRBD2. Germline lookup yields CDR1 DFQATT and CDR2 SNEGSKA (reference sequence). J gave up 9 bases and V 6 bases, and 11 bases lay outside the gene matches. The CDR3 has 15 amino acids.

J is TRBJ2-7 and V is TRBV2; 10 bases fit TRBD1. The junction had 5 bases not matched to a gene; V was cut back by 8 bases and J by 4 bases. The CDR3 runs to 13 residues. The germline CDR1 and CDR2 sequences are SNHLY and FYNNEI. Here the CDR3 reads CASGRQGAYEQYF. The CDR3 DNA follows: TGTGCCAGCGGCCGACAGGGGGCGTACGAGCAGTACTTC.

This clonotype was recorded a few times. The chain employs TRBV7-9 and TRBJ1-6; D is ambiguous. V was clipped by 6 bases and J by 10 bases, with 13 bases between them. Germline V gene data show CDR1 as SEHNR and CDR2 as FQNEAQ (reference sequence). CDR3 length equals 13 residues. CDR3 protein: CASSQVVGSPLHF. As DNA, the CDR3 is TGTGCCAGCAGTCAGGTTGTGGGATCACCCCTCCACTTT.

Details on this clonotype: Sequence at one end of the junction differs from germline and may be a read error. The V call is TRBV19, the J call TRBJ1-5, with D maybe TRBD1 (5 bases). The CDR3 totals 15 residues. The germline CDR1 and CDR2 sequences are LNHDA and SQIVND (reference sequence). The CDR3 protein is CTSSIFWGSNKPQHF. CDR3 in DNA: TGTACCAGTAGTATCTTTTGGGGGAGCAATAAGCCCCAGCATTTT.

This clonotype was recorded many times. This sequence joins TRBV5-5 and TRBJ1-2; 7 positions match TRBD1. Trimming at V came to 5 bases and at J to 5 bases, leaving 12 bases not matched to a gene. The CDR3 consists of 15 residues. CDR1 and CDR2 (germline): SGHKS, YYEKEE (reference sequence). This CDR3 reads CASRFTWGTDYGYTF. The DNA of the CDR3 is TGTGCCAGCAGATTCACTTGGGGGACAGATTATGGCTACACCTTC.

CDR3: CASSINGIEQFF. The CDR3 bases are TGTGCCAGTAGTATAAATGGGATTGAGCAGTTCTTC. The chain has TRBV19 and TRBJ2-7; D not resolved. The J call may be mistaken, given a closer DNA end match to TRBJ2-1. The V gene's germline CDR1 is LNHDA and CDR2 SQIVND (reference sequence). The CDR3 extends over 12 amino acids.

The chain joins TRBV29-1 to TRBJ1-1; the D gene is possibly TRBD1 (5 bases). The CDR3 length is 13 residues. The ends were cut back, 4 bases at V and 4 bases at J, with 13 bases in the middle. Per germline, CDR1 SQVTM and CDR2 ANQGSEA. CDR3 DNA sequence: TGCAGCGTTGGGGGCCGGAGTGGCACTGAAGCTTTCTTT. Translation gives CSVGGRSGTEAFF.

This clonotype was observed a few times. In nucleotides, the CDR3 is TGTGCCAGCAGATGGGGCTGGGACTATGGCTACACCTTC. As protein: CASRWGWDYGYTF. The chain recombines TRBV25-1 with TRBJ1-2; TRBD1 is a possible D gene (5 bases). Germline V CDR1 and CDR2: MGHDK, SYGVNS. CDR3 length equals 13 residues. Trimming removed 6 bases at V and 3 bases at J, with 11 bases between.

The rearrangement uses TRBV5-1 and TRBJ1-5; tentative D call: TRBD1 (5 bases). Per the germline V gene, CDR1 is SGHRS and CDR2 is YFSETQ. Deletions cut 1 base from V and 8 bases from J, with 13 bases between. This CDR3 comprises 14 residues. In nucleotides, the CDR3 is TGCGCCAGCAGCTTGTTGGGACTAACCGAGCCCCAGCATTTT. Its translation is CASSLLGLTEPQHF.

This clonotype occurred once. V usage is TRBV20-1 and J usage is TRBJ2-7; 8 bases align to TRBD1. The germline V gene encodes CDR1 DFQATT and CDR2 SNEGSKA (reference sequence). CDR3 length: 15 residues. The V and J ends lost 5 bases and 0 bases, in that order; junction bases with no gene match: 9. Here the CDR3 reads CSAGQTDRGSYEQYF. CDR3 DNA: TGCAGTGCTGGCCAAACCGACAGGGGCTCCTACGAGCAGTACTTC.

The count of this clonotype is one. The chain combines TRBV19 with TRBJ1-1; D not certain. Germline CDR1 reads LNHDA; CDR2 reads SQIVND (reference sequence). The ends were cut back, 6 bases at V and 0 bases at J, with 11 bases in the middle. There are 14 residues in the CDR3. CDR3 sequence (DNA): TGTGCCAGTAGGGTAAGTCGAATGAACACTGAAGCTTTCTTT. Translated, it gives CASRVSRMNTEAFF.

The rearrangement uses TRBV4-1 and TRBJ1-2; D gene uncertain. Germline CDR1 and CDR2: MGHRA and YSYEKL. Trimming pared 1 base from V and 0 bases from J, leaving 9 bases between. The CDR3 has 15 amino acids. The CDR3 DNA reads TGCGCCAGCAGCCAAGCCTCGGTAACTAACTATGGCTACACCTTC. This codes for CASSQASVTNYGYTF.

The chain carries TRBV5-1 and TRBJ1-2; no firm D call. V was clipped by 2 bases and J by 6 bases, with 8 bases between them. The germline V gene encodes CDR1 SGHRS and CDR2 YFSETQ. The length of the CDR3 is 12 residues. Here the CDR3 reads CASSFENNGYTF. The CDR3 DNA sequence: TGCGCCAGCAGCTTCGAAAACAATGGCTACACCTTC.

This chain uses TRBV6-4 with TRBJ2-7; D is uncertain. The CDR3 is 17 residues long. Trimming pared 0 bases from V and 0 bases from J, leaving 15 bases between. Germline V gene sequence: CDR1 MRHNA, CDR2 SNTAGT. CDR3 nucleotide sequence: TGTGCCAGCAGTGACTCGATGCCTGACATTAGCTCCTACGAGCAGTACTTC. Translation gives CASSDSMPDISSYEQYF.

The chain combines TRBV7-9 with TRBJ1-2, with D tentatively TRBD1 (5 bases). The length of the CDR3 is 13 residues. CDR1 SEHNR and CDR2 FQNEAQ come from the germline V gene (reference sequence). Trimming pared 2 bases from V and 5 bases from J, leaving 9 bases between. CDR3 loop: CASSLLGGYGYTF. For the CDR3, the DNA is TGTGCCAGCAGCTTACTCGGGGGTTATGGCTACACCTTC.

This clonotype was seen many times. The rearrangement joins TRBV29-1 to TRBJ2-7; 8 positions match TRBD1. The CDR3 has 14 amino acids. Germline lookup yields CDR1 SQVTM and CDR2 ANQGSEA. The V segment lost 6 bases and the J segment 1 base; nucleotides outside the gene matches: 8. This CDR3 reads CSVAGQGSSYEQYF. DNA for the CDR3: TGCAGCGTGGCCGGACAGGGTAGTTCCTACGAGCAGTACTTC.

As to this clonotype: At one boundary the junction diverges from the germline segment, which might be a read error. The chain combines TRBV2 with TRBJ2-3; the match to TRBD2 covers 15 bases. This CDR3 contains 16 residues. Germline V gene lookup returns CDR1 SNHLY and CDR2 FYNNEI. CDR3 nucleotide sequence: TGTGCCAGCGGTGGGACTAGCGGGAGGCGCGCAGATACGCGGTATTTT. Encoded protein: CASGGTSGRRADTRYF.

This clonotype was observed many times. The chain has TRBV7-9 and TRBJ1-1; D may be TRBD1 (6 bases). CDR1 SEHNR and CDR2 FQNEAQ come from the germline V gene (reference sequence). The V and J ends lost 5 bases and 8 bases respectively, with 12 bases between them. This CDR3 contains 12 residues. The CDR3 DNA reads TGTGCCAGCAGCCGTGGGACAAAGGAAGCTTTCTTT. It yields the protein CASSRGTKEAFF. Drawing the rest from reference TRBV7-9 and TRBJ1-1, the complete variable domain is DTGVSQNPRHKITKRGQNVTFRCDPISEHNRLYWYRQTLGQGPEFLTYFQNEAQLEKSRLLSDRFSAERPKGSFSTLEIQRTEQGDSAMYLCASSRGTKEAFFGQGTRLTVV.

CDR3 sequence reads: CSAGMNTEAFF. For the CDR3, the DNA is TGCAGTGCTGGGATGAACACTGAAGCTTTCTTT. This chain connects TRBV20-1 to TRBJ1-1; D remains ambiguous. This CDR3 comprises 11 residues. The ends were cut back, 5 bases at V and 0 bases at J, with 4 bases in the middle. The germline V gene encodes CDR1 DFQATT and CDR2 SNEGSKA (reference sequence).

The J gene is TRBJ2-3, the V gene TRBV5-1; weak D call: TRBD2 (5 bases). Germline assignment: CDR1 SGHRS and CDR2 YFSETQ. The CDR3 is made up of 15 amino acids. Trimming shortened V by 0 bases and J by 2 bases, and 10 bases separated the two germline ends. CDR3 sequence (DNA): TGCGCCAGCAGCTTGGTGTCGGGATCCACAGATACGCAGTATTTT. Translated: CASSLVSGSTDTQYF.

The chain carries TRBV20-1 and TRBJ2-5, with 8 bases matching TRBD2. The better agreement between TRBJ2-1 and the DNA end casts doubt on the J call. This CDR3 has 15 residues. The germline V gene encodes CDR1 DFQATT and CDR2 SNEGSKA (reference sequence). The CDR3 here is CSAYKRGIPYNEQFF. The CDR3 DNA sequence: TGCAGTGCATACAAGCGGGGGATTCCTTACAATGAGCAGTTCTTC.